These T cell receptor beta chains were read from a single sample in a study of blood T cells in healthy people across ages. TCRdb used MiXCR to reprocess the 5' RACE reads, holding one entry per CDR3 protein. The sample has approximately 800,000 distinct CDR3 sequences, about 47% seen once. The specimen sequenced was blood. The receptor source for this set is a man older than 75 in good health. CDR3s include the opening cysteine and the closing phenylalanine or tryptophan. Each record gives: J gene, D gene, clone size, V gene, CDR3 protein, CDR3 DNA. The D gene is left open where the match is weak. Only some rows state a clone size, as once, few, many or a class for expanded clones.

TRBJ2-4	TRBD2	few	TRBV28	CASSQGLAGGRRNIQYF	TGTGCCAGCAGTCAGGGACTAGCGGGAGGGCGAAGAAACATTCAGTACTTC
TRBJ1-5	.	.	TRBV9	CASSVAGAGQPQHF	TGTGCCAGCAGCGTAGCGGGAGCGGGACAGCCCCAGCATTTT
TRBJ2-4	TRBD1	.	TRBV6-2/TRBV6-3	CASSTQNRGLNIQYF	TGTGCCAGCAGTACCCAGAACAGGGGGCTGAACATTCAGTACTTC
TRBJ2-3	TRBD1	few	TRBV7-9	CASSSKTGAAPTDTQYF	TGTGCCAGCAGCTCCAAAACAGGGGCGGCCCCGACAGATACGCAGTATTTT
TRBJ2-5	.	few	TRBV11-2	CASSVVLSGEQYF	TGTGCCAGCAGCGTAGTTTTGTCGGGGGAGCAGTACTTC
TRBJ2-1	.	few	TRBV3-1	CASSLGTFDEQFF	TGTGCCAGCAGCCTCGGGACTTTCGATGAGCAGTTCTTC
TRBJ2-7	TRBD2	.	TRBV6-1	CASGTSGPSYEQYF	TGTGCCAGCGGGACTAGCGGGCCTTCCTACGAGCAGTACTTC
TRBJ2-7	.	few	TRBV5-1	CASSLAGTPTYEQYF	TGCGCCAGCAGCTTGGCCGGGACACCTACCTACGAGCAGTACTTC
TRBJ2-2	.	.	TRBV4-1	CASSLLERAGELFF	TGCGCCAGCAGCCTGCTAGAGCGTGCCGGGGAGCTGTTTTTT
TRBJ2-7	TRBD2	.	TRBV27	CASSFVASGTNEQYF	TGTGCCAGCAGTTTCGTGGCTAGCGGGACCAACGAGCAGTACTTC
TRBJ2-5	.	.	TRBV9	CASTRDSILETQYF	TGTGCCAGCACCAGGGACTCTATCTTAGAGACCCAGTACTTC
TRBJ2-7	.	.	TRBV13	CASSQETGLSYEQYF	TGTGCCAGCTCCCAGGAGACAGGACTCTCCTACGAGCAGTACTTC
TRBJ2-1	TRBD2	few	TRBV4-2	CASSQETSGNNEQFF	TGTGCCAGCAGCCAAGAGACTAGCGGCAACAATGAGCAGTTCTTC
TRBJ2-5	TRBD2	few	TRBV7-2	CASRTSGSWETQYF	TGTGCCAGCAGGACTAGCGGGAGTTGGGAGACCCAGTACTTC
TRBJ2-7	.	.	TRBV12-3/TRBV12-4	CASSLDTGDSSYEQYF	TGTGCCAGCAGTTTAGATACGGGGGACAGCTCCTACGAGCAGTACTTC
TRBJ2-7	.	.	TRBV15	CATSRAAAAEIYEQYF	TGTGCCACCAGCAGAGCCGCGGCAGCCGAGATCTACGAGCAGTACTTC
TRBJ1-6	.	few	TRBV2	CASAGQPSYNSPLHF	TGTGCCAGCGCCGGACAGCCCTCCTATAATTCACCCCTCCACTTT
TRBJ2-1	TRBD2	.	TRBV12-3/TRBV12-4	CASSPRTSGRDEQFF	TGTGCCAGCAGTCCGAGGACTAGCGGGAGAGATGAGCAGTTCTTC
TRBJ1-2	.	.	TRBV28	CASRRGIGYTF	TGTGCCAGCAGAAGGGGGATTGGCTACACCTTC
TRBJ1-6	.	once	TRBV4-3	CASSQGGPQGVHSPLHF	TGCGCCAGCAGCCAAGGAGGGCCCCAGGGTGTTCATTCACCCCTCCACTTT
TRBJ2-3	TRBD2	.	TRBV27	CASRPRGLAGVTDTQYF	TGTGCCAGCAGGCCTAGAGGGCTAGCGGGAGTCACAGATACGCAGTATTTT
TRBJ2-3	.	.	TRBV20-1	CSARPLAEADTQYF	TGCAGTGCTAGACCCCTAGCCGAGGCAGATACGCAGTATTTT
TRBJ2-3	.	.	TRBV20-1	CSAPVIASTDTQYF	TGCAGTGCCCCCGTAATAGCTAGCACAGATACGCAGTATTTT
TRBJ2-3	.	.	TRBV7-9	CAGQMYTDTQYF	TGTGCCGGGCAGATGTACACAGATACGCAGTATTTT
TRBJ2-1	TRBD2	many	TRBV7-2	CASSPPGLAGGSSYNEQFF	TGTGCCAGCAGCCCCCCGGGACTAGCGGGAGGTAGCTCCTACAATGAGCAGTTCTTC
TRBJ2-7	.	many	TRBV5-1	CASSFSGSSYEQYF	TGCGCCAGCAGCTTTTCCGGTAGCTCCTACGAGCAGTACTTC
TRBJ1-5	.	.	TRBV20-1	CSARGGHSDQPQHF	TGCAGTGCTAGAGGGGGGCACAGCGATCAGCCCCAGCATTTT
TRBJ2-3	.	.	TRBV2	CASSVRSYNTDTQYF	TGTGCCAGCAGTGTACGAAGCTACAACACAGATACGCAGTATTTT
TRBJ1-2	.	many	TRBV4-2	CASSQVSGDGAGGYTF	TGTGCCAGCAGCCAAGTTTCAGGGGACGGTGCAGGGGGCTACACCTTC
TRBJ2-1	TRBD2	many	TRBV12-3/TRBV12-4	CASSLDTGGLNEQFF	TGTGCCAGCAGTTTAGATACGGGAGGGCTCAATGAGCAGTTCTTC
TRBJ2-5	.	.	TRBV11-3	CASSLDQHPTQEQYF	TGTGCCAGCAGCTTAGATCAGCACCCAACCCAGGAGCAGTACTTC
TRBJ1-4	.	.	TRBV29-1	CSVERGRHEKLFF	TGCAGCGTTGAAAGGGGACGTCATGAAAAACTGTTTTTT
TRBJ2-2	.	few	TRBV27	CASNGGSNTGELFF	TGTGCCAGCAATGGCGGGTCTAACACCGGGGAGCTGTTTTTT
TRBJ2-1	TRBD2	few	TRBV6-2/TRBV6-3	CASTRRGLAVYNEQFF	TGTGCCAGCACCAGACGGGGACTAGCGGTTTACAATGAGCAGTTCTTC
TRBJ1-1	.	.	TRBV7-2	CASSPTMGGGRTEAFF	TGTGCCAGCAGCCCGACTATGGGGGGAGGGCGGACTGAAGCTTTCTTT
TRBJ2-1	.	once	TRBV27	CASSPRGVAYNEQFF	TGTGCCAGCAGTCCACGTGGGGTAGCCTACAATGAGCAGTTCTTC
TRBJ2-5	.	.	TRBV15	CATSREGDEQYF	TGTGCCACCAGCAGAGAAGGGGATGAGCAGTACTTC
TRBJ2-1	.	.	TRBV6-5	CASSNTGLNEQFF	TGTGCCAGCAGTAATACAGGGTTAAATGAGCAGTTCTTC
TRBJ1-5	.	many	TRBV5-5	CASSLGQANQPQHF	TGTGCCAGCAGCTTGGGACAGGCTAATCAGCCCCAGCATTTT
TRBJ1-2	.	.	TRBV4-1	CASSQDNGGPSNYGYTF	TGCGCCAGCAGCCAAGATAACGGGGGCCCCTCTAACTATGGCTACACCTTC
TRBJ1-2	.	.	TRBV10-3	CAISEEAGWSRGYTF	TGTGCCATCAGTGAGGAGGCAGGGTGGTCGCGTGGCTACACCTTC
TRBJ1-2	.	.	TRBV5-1	CASSLGGASNYGYTF	TGCGCCAGCAGCTTGGGGGGGGCCTCTAACTATGGCTACACCTTC
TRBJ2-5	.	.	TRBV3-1	CASSLGPPGETQYF	TGTGCCAGCAGCCTCGGGCCTCCAGGAGAGACCCAGTACTTC
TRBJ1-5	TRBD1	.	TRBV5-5	CASSFQGAGQPQHF	TGTGCCAGCAGCTTTCAGGGGGCCGGTCAGCCCCAGCATTTT
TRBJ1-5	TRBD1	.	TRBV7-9	CASSPQGAHNQPQHF	TGTGCCAGCAGCCCCCAGGGGGCGCATAATCAGCCCCAGCATTTT
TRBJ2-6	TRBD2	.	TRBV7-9	CASSQGAGAGANVLTF	TGTGCCAGCAGCCAAGGGGCGGGAGCTGGGGCCAACGTCCTGACTTTC
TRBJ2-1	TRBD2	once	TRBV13	CASSPKIIAGGRNEQFF	TGTGCCAGCAGCCCAAAAATTATAGCGGGGGGGCGCAACGAGCAGTTCTTC
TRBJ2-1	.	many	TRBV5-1	CASKMDAGKVYNEQFF	TGCGCCAGCAAGATGGATGCGGGTAAAGTATACAATGAGCAGTTCTTC
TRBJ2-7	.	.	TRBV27	CASSLSRDYPYEQYF	TGTGCCAGCAGTTTGAGCAGGGATTATCCCTACGAGCAGTACTTC
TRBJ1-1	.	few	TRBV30	CAWRREGIGTEAFF	TGTGCCTGGCGAAGGGAAGGAATCGGCACTGAAGCTTTCTTT
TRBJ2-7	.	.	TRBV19	CASSISASSYEQYF	TGTGCCAGTAGTATCTCGGCAAGCTCCTACGAGCAGTACTTC
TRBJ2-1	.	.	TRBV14	CASSQLGGIYNEQFF	TGTGCCAGCAGCCAACTAGGCGGTATCTACAATGAGCAGTTCTTC
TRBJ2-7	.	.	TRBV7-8	CASSLESRVRSHEQYF	TGTGCCAGCAGCTTAGAGAGTAGGGTGCGGTCCCACGAGCAGTACTTC
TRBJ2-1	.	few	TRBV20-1	CSARDSGGYNEQFF	TGCAGTGCTAGAGATTCGGGCGGATACAATGAGCAGTTCTTC
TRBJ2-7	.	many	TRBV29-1	CSVYGTDTYEQYF	TGCAGCGTTTATGGGACCGATACCTACGAGCAGTACTTC
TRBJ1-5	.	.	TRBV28	CASSLRAGEGLIGNQPQHF	TGTGCCAGCAGTTTAAGGGCTGGGGAGGGTTTGATCGGCAATCAGCCCCAGCATTTT